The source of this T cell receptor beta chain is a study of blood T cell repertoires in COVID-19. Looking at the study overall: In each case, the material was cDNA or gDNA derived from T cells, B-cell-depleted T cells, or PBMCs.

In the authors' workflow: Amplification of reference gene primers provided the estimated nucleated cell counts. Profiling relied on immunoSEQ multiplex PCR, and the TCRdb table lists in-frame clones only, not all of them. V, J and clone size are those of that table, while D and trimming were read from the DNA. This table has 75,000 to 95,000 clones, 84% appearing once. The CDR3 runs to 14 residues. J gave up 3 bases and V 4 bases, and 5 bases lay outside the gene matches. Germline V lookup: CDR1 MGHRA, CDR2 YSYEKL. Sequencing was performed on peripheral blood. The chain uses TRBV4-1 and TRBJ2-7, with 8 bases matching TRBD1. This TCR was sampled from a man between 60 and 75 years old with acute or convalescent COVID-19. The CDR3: CASSRTGKSYEQYF. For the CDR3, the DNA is TGCGCCAGCAGCCGGACAGGGAAAAGCTACGAGCAGTACTTC.